Listed below are T cell receptor beta chains from one sample, sequenced in a study of T-cell memory formation after mild COVID-19. A single record per CDR3 protein comes from TCRdb applying MiXCR to the 5' RACE reads. This table has around 470,000 distinct CDR3 sequences, around 20% appearing once. Sequences were obtained from PBMCs or a T cell subset sorted from them (not recorded which). These receptors originate from an adult woman who had mild COVID-19 (a few samples of this study predate the infection). Cell type and time point are not known. The CDR3 runs from the conserved cysteine through the conserved F or W. A D gene is named only where the DNA matches it firmly. Size values are once, few and many counts, or a class for expanded clones, and some rows have none.

d_call | clone_size | j_call | v_call | cdr3_nt | cdr3_aa
TRBD1 | - | TRBJ1-1 | TRBV7-2 | TGTGCCAGCAGCTTAGGATGGGGACAGGGGGCCTCGGGCACTGAAGCTTTCTTT | CASSLGWGQGASGTEAFF
TRBD2 | once | TRBJ2-7 | TRBV20-1 | TGCAGTGCTAGATCACTTATCCTCAGCGGGAGGAACTACGAGCAGTACTTC | CSARSLILSGRNYEQYF
TRBD1 | - | TRBJ2-1 | TRBV7-2 | TGTGCCAGTACCTTCGGTCTCGGGACAGGGCCAAACAATGAGCAGTTCTTC | CASTFGLGTGPNNEQFF
TRBD2 | - | TRBJ2-1 | TRBV7-8 | TGTGCCAGCAGCTCCCCGAGTAGTAGCGGGAGTCGAAATGAGCAGTTCTTC | CASSSPSSSGSRNEQFF
TRBD2 | - | TRBJ2-1 | TRBV7-8 | TGTGCCAGCAGCTACGGACTAGCGGGAGGGCCATCAGATGAGCAGTTCTTC | CASSYGLAGGPSDEQFF
- | - | TRBJ1-2 | TRBV29-1 | TGCAGCGTTGAAGTCGTCTATGGCTACACCTTC | CSVEVVYGYTF
TRBD2 | few | TRBJ2-1 | TRBV6-6 | TGTGCCAGCAGTTTAGCGGGGGGTATAAATGAGCAGTTCTTC | CASSLAGGINEQFF
- | few | TRBJ2-7 | TRBV5-1 | TGCGCCAGCGGTCGGGAATCGCAACAGCCCTACGAGCAGTACTTC | CASGRESQQPYEQYF
- | - | TRBJ2-5 | TRBV29-1 | TGCAGCGCTAGTCTTGGGAGAGAGACCCAGTACTTC | CSASLGRETQYF
- | - | TRBJ1-3 | TRBV4-1 | TGCGCCAGCAGCCAACGGGCAGGTCCTGGAAACACCATATATTTT | CASSQRAGPGNTIYF
TRBD1 | few | TRBJ1-6 | TRBV28 | TGTGCCAGCAGTCGGGTGGACAGGGACAATTCACCCCTCCACTTT | CASSRVDRDNSPLHF
TRBD1 | few | TRBJ2-1 | TRBV12-3/TRBV12-4 | TGTGCCAGCAGTCCCCGGAGGCAGGGGGTAGAGCAGTTCTTC | CASSPRRQGVEQFF
TRBD2 | few | TRBJ2-7 | TRBV12-3/TRBV12-4 | TGTGCCAGCAGTTTACTAGCGGGGGGGCGAAACGAGCAGTACTTC | CASSLLAGGRNEQYF
- | - | TRBJ1-3 | TRBV29-1 | TGCAGCGTTGGATCGCGAACGTCTGGAAACACCATATATTTT | CSVGSRTSGNTIYF
- | - | TRBJ1-1 | TRBV7-2 | TGTGCCAGCAGCTTTTCCGGGACAATCAACACTGAAGCTTTCTTT | CASSFSGTINTEAFF
TRBD2 | few | TRBJ2-5 | TRBV4-2 | TGTGCCAGCAGCCAAGGGGCCGGGCAAATAGCGGGCCGCCAAGAGACCCAGTACTTC | CASSQGAGQIAGRQETQYF
- | few | TRBJ2-7 | TRBV7-9 | TGTGCCAGCAGCCACTCGACGTTCATACTAGAGTCCTACGAGCAGTACTTC | CASSHSTFILESYEQYF
- | - | TRBJ2-3 | TRBV25-1 | TGTGCCAGCAGTGAATATGAGGGACCGGGAGATCCGACAGATACGCAGTATTTT | CASSEYEGPGDPTDTQYF
- | - | TRBJ2-4 | TRBV7-9 | TGTGCCAGCAGCTCCGGACAAGTAGGGGACATTCAGTACTTC | CASSSGQVGDIQYF
TRBD2 | - | TRBJ2-1 | TRBV7-9 | TGTGCCAGCAGCCCGAGTGAGCGGGGGGGCCCTTACAATGAGCAGTTCTTC | CASSPSERGGPYNEQFF
TRBD2 | many | TRBJ2-3 | TRBV5-6 | TGTGCCAGCAGCTTGGCGAGTGGCGGGAGGCGCGGCACAGATACGCAGTATTTT | CASSLASGGRRGTDTQYF
TRBD1 | - | TRBJ1-2 | TRBV27 | TGTGCCAGCAGTTCCGGGACAGGGGCTAACTATGGCTACACCTTC | CASSSGTGANYGYTF
- | - | TRBJ1-2 | TRBV5-1 | TGCGCCAGCAGCTTGTCAGATTCCTATGGCTACACCTTC | CASSLSDSYGYTF
- | few | TRBJ1-4 | TRBV20-1 | TGCAGTGCTAGACAGGAGCCTAATGAAAAACTGTTTTTT | CSARQEPNEKLFF
TRBD1 | - | TRBJ1-2 | TRBV12-3/TRBV12-4 | TGTGCCAGCAGACCAGGGGGCGGCTACACCTTC | CASRPGGGYTF
- | once | TRBJ2-7 | TRBV19 | TGTGCCAGTAGTATAGTAGGGCAGGATCCCTACGAGCAGTACTTC | CASSIVGQDPYEQYF
- | - | TRBJ1-1 | TRBV12-3/TRBV12-4 | TGTGCCAGCAGTTTCTCGGCAGGTTGGGAAGCTTTCTTT | CASSFSAGWEAFF
TRBD2 | - | TRBJ2-5 | TRBV20-1 | TGCAGTGCTAGTCTGGCGGGAGGGCAGGAGACCCAGTACTTC | CSASLAGGQETQYF
- | few | TRBJ1-3 | TRBV18 | TGTGCCAGCTCACCACCGGGTGCTTCTCTCTCTGGAAACACCATATATTTT | CASSPPGASLSGNTIYF
TRBD1 | few | TRBJ1-5 | TRBV7-9 | TGTGCCAGCAGCGCCGACAGGGTCCAGCATTTT | CASSADRVQHF
TRBD1 | - | TRBJ1-1 | TRBV9 | TGTGCCAGCAGCGTCGGACAGGGGGCGGGCACTGAAGCTTTCTTT | CASSVGQGAGTEAFF
- | many | TRBJ2-7 | TRBV4-2 | TGTGCCAGCAGCCAAGATTCCCCCTACGAGCAGTACTTC | CASSQDSPYEQYF
- | many | TRBJ2-5 | TRBV7-2 | TGTGCCAGCATGGGGCCCTCCCAAGAGACCCAGTACTTC | CASMGPSQETQYF
- | - | TRBJ1-1 | TRBV20-1 | TGCAGTGCTATCCCAAGGGGGGGATACACTGAAGCTTTCTTT | CSAIPRGGYTEAFF
TRBD2 | few | TRBJ2-5 | TRBV12-3/TRBV12-4 | TGTGCCAGCAGTCTCTCGGGACTATATCAAGAGACCCAGTACTTC | CASSLSGLYQETQYF
TRBD1 | - | TRBJ2-7 | TRBV7-3 | TGTGCCAGCAACTTGGGTAAACCGGGACAGGACACCTACGAGCAGTACTTC | CASNLGKPGQDTYEQYF
- | - | TRBJ1-3 | TRBV10-3 | TGTGCCATTCTGGTGGGCTCTGGAAACACCATATATTTT | CAILVGSGNTIYF
- | many | TRBJ1-5 | TRBV10-3 | TGTGCCACCAGTGGGGGGCGGGAGCCCCAGCATTTT | CATSGGREPQHF
- | - | TRBJ1-4 | TRBV27 | TGTGCCAGCAGTTTAGTTGGACAGCCAAATGAAAAACTGTTTTTT | CASSLVGQPNEKLFF
- | - | TRBJ1-4 | TRBV4-1 | TGCGCCAGCAGCCAACTGACAGCGAGTCAGGAAAAACTGTTTTTT | CASSQLTASQEKLFF
- | few | TRBJ1-3 | TRBV24-1 | TGTGCCACCAGTGATTCGGGGCCTGCAGGCGGAAACACCATATATTTT | CATSDSGPAGGNTIYF
TRBD1 | - | TRBJ1-5 | TRBV27 | TGTGCCAGCAGTTTTAATGGGGGACAGAATCAGCCCCAGCATTTT | CASSFNGGQNQPQHF
- | few | TRBJ1-2 | TRBV6-5 | TGTGCCAGCTCTGGTGGTCGTACTGACTATGGCTACACCTTC | CASSGGRTDYGYTF
- | - | TRBJ1-1 | TRBV20-1 | TGCAGTCCCCGGTTCGGCACTGAAGCTTTCTTT | CSPRFGTEAFF
- | - | TRBJ2-3 | TRBV7-3 | TGTGCCAGCAGCTTAGGCCCCCAAGGGAGCACAGATACGCAGTATTTT | CASSLGPQGSTDTQYF
- | - | TRBJ2-7 | TRBV9 | TGTGCCAGCAGCGTCGGGACCACGGCCTACGAGCAGTACTTC | CASSVGTTAYEQYF
TRBD1 | - | TRBJ2-5 | TRBV25-1 | TGTGCCAGCTCCCACCCCTTTTCCGAGACAGGGAACGAGACCCAGTACTTC | CASSHPFSETGNETQYF
- | - | TRBJ2-7 | TRBV7-2 | TGTGCCAGCAGCTCCCCACTAGCCAAAACCACCTACGAGCAGTACTTC | CASSSPLAKTTYEQYF
TRBD2 | few | TRBJ2-1 | TRBV2 | TGTGCCAGCAGTGAACGAGCTAGCGGGAGGGGTAGCTCCTACAATGAGCAGTTCTTC | CASSERASGRGSSYNEQFF
- | few | TRBJ1-2 | TRBV20-1 | TGCAGTGCTAGAGAGGCAGGATCTTACTATGGCTACACCTTC | CSAREAGSYYGYTF
- | - | TRBJ1-2 | TRBV27 | TGTGCCAGCAGTCAACGTCAAGGCTATGGCTACACCTTC | CASSQRQGYGYTF